This T cell receptor (beta chain) was profiled in a study of human T cells and chemical hapten exposure. Whole-study context: Subjects had 2% DPC placed on about 2 cm by about 2 cm of upper inner arm skin for sensitization. The variation in per-sample TCR yields arose mainly from small differences in pooled library volumes.

TCRdb re-analysed the RACE reads in MiXCR, keeping a single row per CDR3 protein. The table has 95,000 to 150,000 distinct CDR3 sequences, roughly 15% seen once. The time point here: patch test 1, 2 weeks after DPC sensitization. Stated treatment: therapeutic diphenylcyclopropenone sensitization with weekly scalp DPC. The CDR3 covers 15 residues. Germline V gene sequence: CDR1 SGHTA, CDR2 FQGNSA. Deletions cut 5 bases from V and 1 base from J, with 13 bases between. The sequence was collected from a man younger than 35 with alopecia areata. Some clones in this sample may be carry-over from other donors' samples. The specimen was whole blood, collected in connection with sensitization to the hapten diphenylcyclopropenone (DPC). V usage is TRBV7-2 and J usage is TRBJ2-3; D not certain. The CDR3 loop is CASSPVVVGTDTQYF. The CDR3 DNA sequence: TGTGCCAGCAGCCCGGTAGTGGTCGGCACAGATACGCAGTATTTT.